Below, one TCR beta chain is given with its context. Its antigen is unidentified. The data derive from a study of T cell responses to AZD1222 COVID-19 vaccine. Study-level points and caveats: Repertoire collection took place solely once the T cell response had peaked. Unmutated variant regions are reportedly the target of nearly half of TCRs that are spike-specific.

TCRdb keeps only in-frame clones here, not all; method: immunoSEQ multiplex PCR. This sample yields 95,000 to 110,000 clones, of which about 90% are seen a single time; 22% belongs to the top ten. Germline CDR1 and CDR2: MNHEY and SMNVEV (reference sequence). Trimming pared 4 bases from V and 2 bases from J, leaving 20 bases between. CDR3 length: 17 residues. The V gene is TRBV27, the J gene TRBJ2-5; D might be TRBD1 (6 bases). This TCR came from an adult in good health. The source was peripheral blood, collected on day 0 of AZD1222 vaccination. CDR3 in amino acids: CASSYGDGGLPQETQYF. The CDR3 region has the DNA TGTGCCAGCAGTTACGGGGATGGGGGCCTGCCACAAGAGACCCAGTACTTC.